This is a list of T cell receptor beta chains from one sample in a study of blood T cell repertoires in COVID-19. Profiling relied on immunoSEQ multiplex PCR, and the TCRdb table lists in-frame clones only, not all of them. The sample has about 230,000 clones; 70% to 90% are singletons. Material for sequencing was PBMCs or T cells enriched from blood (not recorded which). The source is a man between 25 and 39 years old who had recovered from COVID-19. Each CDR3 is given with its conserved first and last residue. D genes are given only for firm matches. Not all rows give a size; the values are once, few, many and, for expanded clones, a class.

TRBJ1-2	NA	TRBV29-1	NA	TGCAGCGTGGAACTTGGGAAGGGGTCTTTCTATGGCTACACCTTC	CSVELGKGSFYGYTF
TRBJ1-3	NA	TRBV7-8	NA	TGTGCCAGCAGCCCGACAGGATATGGAAACACCATATATTTT	CASSPTGYGNTIYF
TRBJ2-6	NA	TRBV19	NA	TGTGCCAGTAGACGCGGCGGGTTGGCTGCTGGGGCCAACGTCCTGACTTTC	CASRRGGLAAGANVLTF
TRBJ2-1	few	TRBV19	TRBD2	TGTGCCAGTAGTATAGATGTCGGGCTCGGGACTAGCGGGAGTATTGAGCAGTTCTTC	CASSIDVGLGTSGSIEQFF
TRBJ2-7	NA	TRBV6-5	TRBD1	TGTGCCAGCAGGACGGACAGGGGAAGGTACGAGCAGTACTTC	CASRTDRGRYEQYF
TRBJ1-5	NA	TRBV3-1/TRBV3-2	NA	TGTGCCAGCAGCCAAGACAGTTTCCGGGGCAATCAGCCCCAGCATTTT	CASSQDSFRGNQPQHF
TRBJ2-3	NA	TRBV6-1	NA	TGTGCCAGCAGTGATACCCTACGCACAGATACGCAGTATTTT	CASSDTLRTDTQYF
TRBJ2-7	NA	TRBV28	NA	TGTGCCAGCGGGGCAGGGGGGATCACCTACGAGCAGTACTTC	CASGAGGITYEQYF
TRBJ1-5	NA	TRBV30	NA	TGTGCCTGGAGTCCAGGACTCACTCAGCCCCAGCATTTT	CAWSPGLTQPQHF
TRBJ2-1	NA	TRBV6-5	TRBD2	TGTGCCAGCAGTTCAAGCGGGGGATCCTACAATGAGCAGTTCTTC	CASSSSGGSYNEQFF
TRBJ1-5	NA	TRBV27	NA	TGTGCCAGCAGTTTGAACTGGGACACCAATCAGCCCCAGCATTTT	CASSLNWDTNQPQHF
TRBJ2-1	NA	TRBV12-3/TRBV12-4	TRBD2	TGTGCCAGCAGTCCCCGGGGGGGTGAGCAGTTCTTC	CASSPRGGEQFF
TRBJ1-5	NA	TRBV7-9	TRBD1	TGTGCCAGCAGCCCTGGACAGGGCAATCAGCCCCAGCATTTT	CASSPGQGNQPQHF
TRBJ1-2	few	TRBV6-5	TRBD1	TGTGCCAGCAGTTGGGGACAGGGGTCGGACTATGGCTACACCTTC	CASSWGQGSDYGYTF
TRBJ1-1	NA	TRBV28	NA	TGTGCCAGCAGTTCTCCGTTAGGGCCGGGAACTGAAGCTTTCTTT	CASSSPLGPGTEAFF
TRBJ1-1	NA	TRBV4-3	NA	TGCGCCAGCAGCCAAGGCCATTACAGGAACACTGAAGCTTTCTTT	CASSQGHYRNTEAFF
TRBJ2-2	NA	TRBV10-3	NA	TGTGCCATCAGTAAATCCGGGACTGACACCGGGGAGCTGTTTTTT	CAISKSGTDTGELFF
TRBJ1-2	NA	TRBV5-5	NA	TGTGCCAGCAGCTTGGCCACGGGAGGGTCCTATGGCTACACCTTC	CASSLATGGSYGYTF
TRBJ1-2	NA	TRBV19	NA	TGTGCCAGTGAGGGACTTGGCTACACCTTC	CASEGLGYTF
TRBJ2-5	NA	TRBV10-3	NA	TGTGCCATCAGTGACAGGGAAGAGACCCAGTACTTC	CAISDREETQYF
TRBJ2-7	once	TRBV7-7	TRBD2	TGTGCCAGCAGCCGCTCCGGGACTAGCGGGAGCGAGCAGTACTTC	CASSRSGTSGSEQYF
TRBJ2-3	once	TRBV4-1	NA	TGCGCCAGCAGCCAGAACTATGGACTGTCAGATACGCAGTATTTT	CASSQNYGLSDTQYF
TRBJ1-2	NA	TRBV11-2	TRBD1	TGTGCCAGCACCTTCCAGGGGGCAGGTGGCTACACCTTC	CASTFQGAGGYTF
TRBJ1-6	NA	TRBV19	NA	TGTGCCAGTAGTGTTTTCCAGGTCAACAATTCACCCCTCCACTTT	CASSVFQVNNSPLHF
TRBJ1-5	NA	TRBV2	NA	TGTGCCAGCAGTGTTGGGGGCCTCAAGCCCCAGCATTTT	CASSVGGLKPQHF
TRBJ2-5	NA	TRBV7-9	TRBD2	TGTGCCAGCAGCCCAATATTAGCGGGTGAGCAAGAGACCCAGTACTTC	CASSPILAGEQETQYF
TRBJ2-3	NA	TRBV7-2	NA	TGTGCCAGCAGCTCCTACACAGATACGCAGTATTTT	CASSSYTDTQYF
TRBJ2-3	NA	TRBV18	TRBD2	TGTGCCAGCTCATCCATAATACCTAGCGGGGTGAGCACAGATACGCAGTATTTT	CASSSIIPSGVSTDTQYF
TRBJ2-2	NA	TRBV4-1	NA	TGCGCCAGCAGCCTGCGAGTAACAGGGAACACCGGGGAGCTGTTTTTT	CASSLRVTGNTGELFF
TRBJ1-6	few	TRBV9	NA	TGTGCCAGCAGCGGGGGACAAGTTAATTCACCCCTCCACTTT	CASSGGQVNSPLHF
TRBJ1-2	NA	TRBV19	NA	TGTGCCAGCAACCTACAGGGCGTAGGTGGCTACACCTTC	CASNLQGVGGYTF
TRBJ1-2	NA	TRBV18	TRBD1	TGTGCCAGCTCACCACAGGGGGCCGGAGATGGCTACACCTTC	CASSPQGAGDGYTF
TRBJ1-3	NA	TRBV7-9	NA	TGTGCCAGCAGCCCCCAGCGACAGTTTTCTGGAAACACCATATATTTT	CASSPQRQFSGNTIYF
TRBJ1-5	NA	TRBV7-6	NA	TGTGCCAGCAGCTTGGCCAGGGGAGGCAATCAGCCCCAGCATTTT	CASSLARGGNQPQHF
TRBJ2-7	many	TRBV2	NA	TGTGCCAGCAGCCCAATCGGGACAACAGGGTTGAGGAATTACGAGCAGTACTTC	CASSPIGTTGLRNYEQYF
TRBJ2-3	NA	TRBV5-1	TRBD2	TGCGCCAGCAGCTTGGCCGGGACTAGAAACACAGATACGCAGTATTTT	CASSLAGTRNTDTQYF
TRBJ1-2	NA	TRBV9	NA	TGTGCCAGCAGCGGGGCACAGGCTGGCTATGGCTACACCTTC	CASSGAQAGYGYTF
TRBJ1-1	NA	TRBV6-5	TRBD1	TGTGCCAGCAGTTACTCAATAGACAGGGCCACTGAAGCTTTCTTT	CASSYSIDRATEAFF
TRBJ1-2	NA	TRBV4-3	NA	TGCGCCAGCAGCCACCCAGGTACACAGAGCTATGGCTACACCTTC	CASSHPGTQSYGYTF
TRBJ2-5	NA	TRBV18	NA	TGTGCCAGCTCACCAGGGAGAGGGGAGACCCAGTACTTC	CASSPGRGETQYF
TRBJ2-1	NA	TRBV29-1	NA	TGCAGCGTGCTTCCGGGAGTCAATGAGCAGTTCTTC	CSVLPGVNEQFF
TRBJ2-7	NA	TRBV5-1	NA	TGCGCCAGCAGCTCCGGGAACAGGGAATACGAGCAGTACTTC	CASSSGNREYEQYF
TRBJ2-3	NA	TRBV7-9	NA	TGTGCCAGCAGCTTGCCCCGGGAGCGGCTCACAGATACGCAGTATTTT	CASSLPRERLTDTQYF
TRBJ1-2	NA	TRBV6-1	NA	TGTGCCAGCAGTGAAGGAGGTAACTATGGCTACACCTTC	CASSEGGNYGYTF
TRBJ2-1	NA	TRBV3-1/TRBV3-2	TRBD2	TGTGCCAGCACCCTGGAGGGTAGCGGGAATGAGCAGTTCTTC	CASTLEGSGNEQFF
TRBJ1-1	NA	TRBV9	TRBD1	TGTGCCAGCAGCCCAAGACAGGGGGATTCCTTCCTGAACACTGAAGCTTTCTTT	CASSPRQGDSFLNTEAFF
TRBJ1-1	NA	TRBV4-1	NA	TGCGCCAGCAGCCTCCGAGGGAACACTGAAGCTTTCTTT	CASSLRGNTEAFF
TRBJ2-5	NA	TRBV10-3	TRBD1	TGTGCCATCAGGCCGGGACAGGGGGAGACCCAGTACTTC	CAIRPGQGETQYF
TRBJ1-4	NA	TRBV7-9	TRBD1	TGTGCCAGCAGCTTATTGAGACAGGGTGAAAAACTGTTTTTT	CASSLLRQGEKLFF
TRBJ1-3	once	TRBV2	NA	TGTGCCAGCAGCCAGAACTCTGGAAACACCATATATTTT	CASSQNSGNTIYF
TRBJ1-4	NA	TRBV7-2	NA	TGTGCCAGCAGCCCCCTGGTCGGGGGGGATTTTGGCGAAAAACTGTTTTTT	CASSPLVGGDFGEKLFF
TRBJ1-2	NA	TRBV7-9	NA	TGTGCCAGCAGCTCCGACCCAGGGATATACGGCTACACCTTC	CASSSDPGIYGYTF
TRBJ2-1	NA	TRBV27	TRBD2	TGTGCCAGCAGCCCATTCCCCCCGCTCGGACTAGCGGGTGATGAGCAGTTCTTC	CASSPFPPLGLAGDEQFF
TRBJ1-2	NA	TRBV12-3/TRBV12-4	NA	TGTGCCAGCACCCCCGGGTTGCGGGGCTACACCTTC	CASTPGLRGYTF
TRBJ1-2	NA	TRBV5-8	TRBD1	TGTGCCAGCAGCTCCAGGGACAGGAATGGCTACACCTTC	CASSSRDRNGYTF
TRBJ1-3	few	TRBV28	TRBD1	TGTGCCAGCAGTGGACAGGGGAAATCTGGAAACACCATATATTTT	CASSGQGKSGNTIYF
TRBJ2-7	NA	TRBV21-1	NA	TGTGCCAGCAGCAAGTACTACGAGCAGTACTTC	CASSKYYEQYF
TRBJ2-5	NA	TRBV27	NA	TGTGCCAGCAGTTTTTCGGGTGTCTCAGAGACCCAGTACTTC	CASSFSGVSETQYF
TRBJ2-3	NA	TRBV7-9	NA	TGTGCCAGCTTACTCCATTCGACAACCACAGATACGCAGTATTTT	CASLLHSTTTDTQYF